This T cell receptor (beta chain) was documented in a study of blood T cell repertoires in COVID-19. The overall study: Sites across the United States, Italy and Spain contributed samples from acute and convalescent COVID-19.

The length of the CDR3 is 15 residues. The V gene end was trimmed by 4 bases and the J gene end by 0 bases; junction bases not matched to a gene: 2. Germline V gives CDR1 LNHDA, CDR2 SQIVND (reference sequence). As processed by the authors: Estimation of nucleated cell counts was performed using reference gene primer amplification. The method was immunoSEQ multiplex PCR; TCRdb's version includes in-frame clones alone and lacks a portion of them. V and J calls and clone size follow that table, whereas D and trimming were derived from the DNA. The sample lists around 170,000 clones; 65% to 85% were seen once.

What was sequenced was peripheral blood. This TCR came from a woman at least 80 years old with acute or convalescent COVID-19. The rearrangement links TRBV19 to TRBJ1-4; 7 bases match TRBD1. CDR3 nucleotide sequence: TGTGCCAGTAGTAGGGGACAGACAACTAATGAAAAACTGTTTTTT. Its translation is CASSRGQTTNEKLFF.